The source of this T cell receptor beta chain is a study of blood T cell repertoires in COVID-19. Study overall: Samples of COVID-19 (acute and convalescent) were obtained from the United States, Italy and Spain. T cells, B-cell-depleted T cells, or PBMCs provided the cDNA or gDNA that served as material.

Per the original methods: Nucleated cell number was recorded as an estimate derived from reference gene primer amplification. Profiling relied on immunoSEQ multiplex PCR, and the TCRdb table lists in-frame clones only, not all of them. Clonal size and the V and J genes are those of that table, whereas D and trimming came from the DNA. This table has under 300,000 clones, more than 65% appearing once. The TCR comes from a man aged 35-49 years who had recovered from COVID-19. Sequencing input: peripheral blood.

CDR3 coding DNA: TGTGCCAGCAGCTTGTACAGCAATCGTTTTCAAGCTTTCTTT. Its translation: CASSLYSNRFQAFF. The chain combines TRBV5-6 with TRBJ1-1; D gene unclear. The V end was cut by 1 base, the J end by 9 bases, with 16 bases between. Germline lookup yields CDR1 SGHDT and CDR2 YYEEEE. This CDR3 has 14 residues.